Sequencing of this T cell receptor (beta chain) was carried out in a study of blood T cells in healthy people across ages. Sample-barcoded 5' priming and a J-beta primer mix drove a second PCR of 7 to 11 cycles. In TCRdb, the 5' RACE reads were re-called with MiXCR into one record per CDR3 protein. Among around 1,500,000 distinct CDR3 sequences listed, 42% were seen once. The sample consisted of blood. This clonotype was sampled from a woman under 30 in good health.

In nucleotides, the CDR3 is TGTGCCAGCTCGGAGAGGGCGAGGCCAGCCAAAAACATTCAGTACTTC. The encoded protein is CASSERARPAKNIQYF. The chain combines TRBV11-3 with TRBJ2-4; weak D call: TRBD2 (5 bases). Per the germline V gene, CDR1 is SGHNT and CDR2 is YENEEA. The CDR3 is 16 residues long. Trimming took off 8 bases at V and 0 bases at J, with 17 bases between the two ends.